The rows below give T cell receptor beta chains drawn from one sample of a study of CD8 T cells in Susac syndrome. TCRdb re-analysed the immunoSEQ multiplex PCR reads in MiXCR, keeping a single row per CDR3 protein. There are about 120,000 distinct CDR3 sequences in the sample; 80% to 95% occur only once, and about 0.12% lies in the top ten. Source material: CD8+ T cells from PBMCs. The receptors shown here come from a human donor in good health. The CDR3 runs from the conserved cysteine through the conserved F or W. D genes are given only for firm matches. Clone size is given for some rows only: seen once, a few or many times, or a class if the clone is expanded.

clone_size	v_call	d_call	j_call	cdr3_nt	cdr3_aa
.	TRBV7-2	.	TRBJ1-4	TGTGCCAGCAGCTTAACTAATGAAAAACTGTTTTTT	CASSLTNEKLFF
.	TRBV7-9	.	TRBJ2-4	TGTGCCAGCAGTCGGGTAGAGGACATTCAGTACTTC	CASSRVEDIQYF
once	TRBV6-2/TRBV6-3	.	TRBJ1-5	TGTGCCAGCGCTCAGAGCAGCAATCAGCCCCAGCATTTT	CASAQSSNQPQHF
.	TRBV7-9	.	TRBJ1-1	TGTGCCAGCAGCTTATTAATAGGGAGGGGCATGAACACTGAAGCTTTCTTT	CASSLLIGRGMNTEAFF
.	TRBV11-2	.	TRBJ2-2	TGTGCCAGCACCCCAGGGCTGGGCGGGGAGCTGTTTTTT	CASTPGLGGELFF
.	TRBV20-1	.	TRBJ2-3	TGCAGTGCTAGACGCCTTACAGGAACAGATACGCAGTATTTT	CSARRLTGTDTQYF
.	TRBV27	.	TRBJ2-3	TGTGCCAGCAGTTTAGTTGGCAGGGGTGCAGATACGCAGTATTTT	CASSLVGRGADTQYF
.	TRBV19	TRBD1	TRBJ1-6	TGTGCCAGTAGTATAGATCGGACAGGGCTCGGTTCACCCCTCCACTTT	CASSIDRTGLGSPLHF
once	TRBV4-3	TRBD2	TRBJ2-2	TGCGCCAGCAGCCATAGCGGGGGCAGGTCCGGGGAGCTGTTTTTT	CASSHSGGRSGELFF
.	TRBV27	.	TRBJ2-3	TGTGCCAGTACACGTGGACGCACAGATACGCAGTATTTT	CASTRGRTDTQYF
.	TRBV19	.	TRBJ2-2	TGTGCCAGTAGTATATCAGGGGCCCCGATAACCGGGGAGCTGTTTTTT	CASSISGAPITGELFF
once	TRBV7-2	.	TRBJ2-2	TGTGCCAGCAGCTTAGACGGCAGGGGGAACACCGGGGAGCTGTTTTTT	CASSLDGRGNTGELFF
.	TRBV9	.	TRBJ1-4	TGTGCCAGCAGCCCCGGATGGGGCCGTAATGAAAAACTGTTTTTT	CASSPGWGRNEKLFF
.	TRBV20-1	TRBD1	TRBJ1-2	TGCAGTGCCCCTCCTAACTACGACAGGGGGGTTATCTATGGCTACACCTTC	CSAPPNYDRGVIYGYTF
.	TRBV4-2	TRBD1	TRBJ1-2	TGTGCCAGCAGCCCACGACAGGGACCGGTCGATGGCTACACCTTC	CASSPRQGPVDGYTF
.	TRBV30	TRBD1	TRBJ1-1	TGTGCCTGGAAAGACAGGGCGAACACTGAAGCTTTCTTT	CAWKDRANTEAFF
few	TRBV5-4	.	TRBJ1-5	TGTGCCAGCAGCCAGCCCCAGCATTTT	CASSQPQHF
.	TRBV7-2	.	TRBJ2-3	TGTGCCAGCAGCTTAGGGGCCGGGACGCAGTATTTT	CASSLGAGTQYF
.	TRBV5-1	.	TRBJ2-1	TGCGCCAGCAGCTTCGCGACCGGGACGGCGATCTACAATGAGCAGTTCTTC	CASSFATGTAIYNEQFF
.	TRBV20-1	.	TRBJ1-4	TGCAGTGCTAGAGAACGCCTGACAGATGAAAAACTGTTTTTT	CSARERLTDEKLFF
.	TRBV29-1	TRBD1	TRBJ1-1	TGCAGCGTGGCTGCAGGGACAGGGAGGACTGAAGCTTTCTTT	CSVAAGTGRTEAFF